The 14 T cell receptor beta chains in this list originate from one sample, sequenced in a study of shared clonotypes between healthy human individuals. Sequencing was performed with immunoSEQ multiplex PCR; in TCRdb, only in-frame clones are kept and a portion is missing. The repertoire holds some 2 million clones, with less than 95% as singletons. The naive CD8 fraction comprised CD45RO-negative cells positively selected for CCR7 and excluded terminally differentiated effector memory CD45RA+ cells. Sequences were obtained from naive CD8+ T cells sorted from blood. These receptors were obtained from a man aged 18-30 years in good health.

The V and J genes are TRBV23-1 and TRBJ1-5; tentative D call: TRBD1 (5 bases). TRBV23-1 is known as an ORF, though its function is uncertain. V dropped 9 bases and J dropped 4 bases, with 19 bases sitting between them. There are 15 residues in the CDR3. Here the CDR3 DNA reads TGCGCCAGTTCTCCCCTGGACACTTGGAATCAGCCCCAGCATTTT. It translates to CASSPLDTWNQPQHF.

This CDR3 is CASSAWDRGIYEQYF. The CDR3 nucleotides are TGTGCCAGCAGCGCCTGGGACAGGGGAATCTACGAGCAGTACTTC. This chain uses TRBV7-9 with TRBJ2-7; TRBD1 matches 10 bases. CDR1 is SEHNR and CDR2 is FQNEAQ in the germline V gene (reference sequence). Germline trimming cut 5 bases from V and 3 bases from J; bases unmatched to any gene: 7. The CDR3 is 15 residues long.

As to this clone: One end of the junction fails to match germline, which may point to a read error. The gene calls are TRBV13 and TRBJ1-1; D is unresolved. The germline V gene has CDR1 PRHDT and CDR2 FYEKMQ (reference sequence). The length of the CDR3 is 12 residues. As DNA, the CDR3 is TGTGCCAGCGGCTTAGGCGGCGGAGAAGCTTTCTTT. Protein: CASGLGGGEAFF.

The genes are TRBV5-5 and TRBJ1-2; D not resolved. V lost 0 bases to trimming and J lost 4 bases, with 13 bases between them. This CDR3 contains 15 residues. Looked up from germline, CDR1 is SGHKS and CDR2 is YYEKEE (reference sequence). This CDR3 reads CASSLVAAVLYGYTF. CDR3 DNA: TGTGCCAGCAGCTTGGTCGCAGCCGTTCTCTATGGCTACACCTTC.

This chain joins TRBV30 and TRBJ2-1, with 11 bases lining up with TRBD2. The CDR3 length is 16 residues. Germline V gives CDR1 GTSNPN, CDR2 SVGIG (reference sequence). V was pared by 1 base and J by 7 bases, with 9 bases of the junction left unmatched. CDR3: CAWSEGTSGLYNEQFF. CDR3 bases: TGTGCCTGGAGTGAAGGGACTAGCGGACTCTATAATGAGCAGTTCTTC.

In its sample, this clone was seen once. This rearrangement joins TRBV7-9 to TRBJ2-5, with 8 bases matching TRBD1. The CDR3 totals 16 residues. J gave up 2 bases and V 5 bases, and 10 bases lay outside the gene matches. CDR1 and CDR2 from the germline V gene are SEHNR and FQNEAQ (reference sequence). CDR3 sequence: CASSRPGQEPQETQYF. The CDR3 nucleotides read TGTGCCAGCAGCCGTCCGGGACAGGAGCCTCAAGAGACCCAGTACTTC.

Remarks on this clone: The junction and the germline gene differ at one end; a read error may be behind it. This sequence joins TRBV4-2 and TRBJ1-1, with 10 positions matching TRBD1. From germline, CDR1 is LGHNA and CDR2 YNFKEQ. The CDR3 has 17 residues. In nucleotides, the CDR3 is TGTGCCAGCAGCCAACTCCCGGGACAGGGGACGAACCCTGAAGCTTTCTTT. Protein sequence: CASSQLPGQGTNPEAFF.

The chain combines TRBV9 with TRBJ2-7; TRBD1 matches at 7 bases. Germline V gene data show CDR1 as SGDLS and CDR2 as YYNGEE. Losses at the gene ends were 0 bases for V and 0 bases for J; bases not matched to a gene: 9. This CDR3 has 17 amino acids. CDR3 bases: TGTGCCAGCAGCGTAGATTCGGTGGCAGGGGGCTCCTACGAGCAGTACTTC. It specifies CASSVDSVAGGSYEQYF.

The chain carries TRBV2 and TRBJ2-5; D is unclear. Trimming cost V 1 base and J 1 base, with 10 bases left between them. Germline-derived CDR1 and CDR2 are SNHLY and FYNNEI. The CDR3 is made up of 15 amino acids. The CDR3 loop is CASSEGPGGQETQYF. Written as DNA, the CDR3 is TGTGCCAGCAGTGAAGGACCGGGCGGCCAAGAGACCCAGTACTTC.

The rearrangement links TRBV5-6 to TRBJ2-7; TRBD2 agrees at 11 bases. Germline trimming cut 3 bases from V and 4 bases from J; bases unmatched to any gene: 3. Germline assignment: CDR1 SGHDT and CDR2 YYEEEE. CDR3 size: 14 residues. The CDR3: CASSSRLAGYEQYF. The CDR3 DNA is TGTGCCAGCAGCTCCAGACTAGCGGGGTACGAGCAGTACTTC.

The chain recombines TRBV19 with TRBJ1-1; TRBD1 matches 7 bases. The CDR3 runs to 15 residues. Unmatched junction bases numbered 6, after V lost 4 bases and J lost 1 base. Germline V gives CDR1 LNHDA, CDR2 SQIVND (reference sequence). This chain's CDR3 is CASSTADRANTEAFF. The CDR3 region has the DNA TGTGCCAGTAGTACCGCAGACAGGGCGAACACTGAAGCTTTCTTT.

This rearrangement joins TRBV28 to TRBJ2-2; D tentatively fits TRBD1 or TRBD2 (6 bases each). The CDR3 has 15 amino acids. The germline V and J ends were trimmed by 7 bases and 5 bases, with 17 bases remaining between them. CDR1 is MDHEN, CDR2 SYDVKM, per germline. For the CDR3, the DNA is TGTGCCAGCACCTGGGGGCCGGGGGCAACCGGGGAGCTGTTTTTT. It yields the protein CASTWGPGATGELFF.

The J gene is TRBJ2-1, the V gene TRBV29-1; 10 positions agree with TRBD1. V gave up 7 bases and J gave up 5 bases; unmatched junction bases: 2. Germline V gives CDR1 SQVTM, CDR2 ANQGSEA. CDR3 size: 12 residues. The CDR3 DNA follows: TGCAGCGCGGGACAGGGGAACAATGAGCAGTTCTTC. It translates to CSAGQGNNEQFF.

For this clone: Other DNA sequences in the sample encode the same CDR3. The chain employs TRBV5-6 and TRBJ2-3; D gene unclear. Trimming shortened V by 0 bases and J by 2 bases, and 7 bases separated the two germline ends. Germline-derived CDR1 and CDR2 are SGHDT and YYEEEE. The CDR3 contains 14 residues. The CDR3 loop reads CASSLAGNTDTQYF. DNA of the CDR3: TGTGCCAGCAGCTTGGCGGGCAACACAGATACGCAGTATTTT.